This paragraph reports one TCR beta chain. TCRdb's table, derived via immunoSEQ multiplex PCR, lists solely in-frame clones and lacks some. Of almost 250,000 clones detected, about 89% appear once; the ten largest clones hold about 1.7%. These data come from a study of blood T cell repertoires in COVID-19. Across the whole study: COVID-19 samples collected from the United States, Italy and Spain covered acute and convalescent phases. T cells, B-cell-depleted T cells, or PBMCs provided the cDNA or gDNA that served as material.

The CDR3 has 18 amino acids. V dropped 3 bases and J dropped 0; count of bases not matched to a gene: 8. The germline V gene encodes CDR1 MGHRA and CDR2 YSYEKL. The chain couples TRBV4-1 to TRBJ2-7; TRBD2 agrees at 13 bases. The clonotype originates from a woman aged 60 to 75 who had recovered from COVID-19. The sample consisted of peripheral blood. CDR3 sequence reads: CASSQRLAGGYSSYEQYF. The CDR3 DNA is TGCGCCAGCAGCCAGCGACTAGCGGGGGGCTATAGCTCCTACGAGCAGTACTTC.